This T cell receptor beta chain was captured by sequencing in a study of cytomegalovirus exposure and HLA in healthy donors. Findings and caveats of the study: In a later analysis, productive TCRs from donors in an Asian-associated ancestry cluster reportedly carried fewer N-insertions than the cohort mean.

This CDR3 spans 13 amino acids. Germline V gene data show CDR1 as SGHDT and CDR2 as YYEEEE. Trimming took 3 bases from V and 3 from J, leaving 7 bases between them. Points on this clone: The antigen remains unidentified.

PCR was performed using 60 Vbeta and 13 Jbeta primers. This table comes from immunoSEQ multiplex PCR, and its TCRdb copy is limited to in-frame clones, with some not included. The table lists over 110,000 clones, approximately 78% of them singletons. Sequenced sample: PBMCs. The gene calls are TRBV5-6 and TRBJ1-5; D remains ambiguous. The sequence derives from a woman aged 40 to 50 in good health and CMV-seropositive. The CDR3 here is CASSSGVNQPQHF. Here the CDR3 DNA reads TGTGCCAGCAGCTCCGGGGTCAATCAGCCCCAGCATTTT.